These T cell receptor beta chains were read from a single sample in a study of control samples from healthy donors and cancer patients. Only in-frame clones appear in the TCRdb table, and some are missing; sequencing was by immunoSEQ multiplex PCR. The sample yields 95,000 to 100,000 clones, around nine tenths seen once. The specimen sequenced was blood. The origin of the receptors is a man aged 25 to 45 in good health. The CDR3 runs from the conserved cysteine through the conserved F or W. D genes are given only for firm matches. Expanded clones are given a class, and other clones once, few, many or no size at all.

TRBJ2-3	TRBV5-1	NA	TRBD2	CASSGTSGRREDTQYF	TGCGCCAGCAGTGGGACTAGCGGGAGGAGGGAAGATACGCAGTATTTT
TRBJ2-4	TRBV10-1	few	TRBD1	CASSRDRENIQYF	TGCGCCAGCAGCCGGGACAGGGAAAACATTCAGTACTTC
TRBJ1-5	TRBV5-6	NA	NA	CASSLVQGSQPQHF	TGTGCCAGCAGCTTAGTTCAGGGGAGTCAGCCCCAGCATTTT
TRBJ2-1	TRBV11-2	NA	NA	CASSMRLPPTGNEQFF	TGTGCCAGCAGCATGAGACTGCCCCCCACGGGCAATGAGCAGTTCTTC
TRBJ1-1	TRBV5-1	NA	TRBD1	CASSSGQGRTEAFF	TGCGCCAGCAGCTCAGGACAGGGGAGGACTGAAGCTTTCTTT
TRBJ1-1	TRBV10-3	few	NA	CALPQENTEAFF	TGTGCCCTACCACAGGAGAACACTGAAGCTTTCTTT
TRBJ1-6	TRBV25-1	NA	NA	CASGASQGAPLHF	TGTGCCAGCGGAGCTTCACAGGGAGCACCCCTCCACTTT
TRBJ1-2	TRBV19	NA	NA	CASSIHGQYGYTF	TGTGCCAGTAGTATCCACGGGCAGTATGGCTACACCTTC
TRBJ2-3	TRBV6-6	NA	TRBD2	CASSPGTSGTDTQYF	TGTGCCAGCAGTCCCGGGACTAGCGGCACAGATACGCAGTATTTT
TRBJ2-2	TRBV24-1	NA	TRBD2	CATSDLFAAGGAGELFF	TGTGCCACCAGTGATCTCTTCGCAGCGGGAGGCGCCGGGGAGCTGTTTTTT
TRBJ2-7	TRBV19	few	NA	CASSITGSSYEQYF	TGTGCCAGTAGTATTACCGGGAGCTCCTACGAGCAGTACTTC
TRBJ1-1	TRBV11-2	NA	NA	CASSLVGGRTEAFF	TGTGCCAGCAGCTTAGTCGGGGGCAGGACTGAAGCTTTCTTT
TRBJ1-5	TRBV21-1	NA	NA	CASSARRTSNQPQHF	TGTGCCAGCAGCGCCCGAAGGACTAGCAATCAGCCCCAGCATTTT
TRBJ1-4	TRBV28	NA	NA	CASSLDRSRPEKLFF	TGTGCCAGCAGTTTAGACAGGTCGAGACCCGAAAAACTGTTTTTT
TRBJ2-5	TRBV5-6	NA	NA	CASSFRSRPTGETQYF	TGTGCCAGCAGCTTCAGGAGTAGACCTACCGGTGAGACCCAGTACTTC
TRBJ1-1	TRBV3-1/TRBV3-2	NA	NA	CASSLSLQGVGEGAFF	TGTGCCAGCAGCCTATCCCTACAGGGAGTGGGGGAGGGTGCTTTCTTT
TRBJ1-2	TRBV19	NA	TRBD1	CASSIASQGNYGYTF	TGTGCCAGTAGTATAGCCTCACAGGGGAACTATGGCTACACCTTC
TRBJ1-1	TRBV7-9	NA	NA	CASSPGDPNTEAFF	TGTGCCAGCAGCCCAGGGGACCCGAACACTGAAGCTTTCTTT
TRBJ1-3	TRBV3-1/TRBV3-2	NA	NA	CASSQMGPVGNTIYF	TGTGCCAGCAGCCAAATGGGACCTGTTGGAAACACCATATATTTT
TRBJ1-1	TRBV28	once	NA	CASSPTRRGNTEAFF	TGTGCCAGCAGCCCTACGCGGAGGGGGAACACTGAAGCTTTCTTT
TRBJ1-1	TRBV2	NA	NA	CASSDGRKNTEAFF	TGTGCCAGCAGCGATGGACGGAAGAACACTGAAGCTTTCTTT
TRBJ2-1	TRBV4-1	NA	TRBD2	CASSPSPGGYEQFF	TGCGCCAGCAGCCCCTCGCCGGGAGGTTATGAGCAGTTCTTC
TRBJ2-2	TRBV7-8	once	TRBD2	CASSLVAGNTGELFF	TGTGCCAGCAGCCTAGTAGCGGGGAACACCGGGGAGCTGTTTTTT